The 24 T cell receptor beta chains presented below share a single source sample, sequenced in a study of shared clonotypes between healthy human individuals. Profiled with immunoSEQ multiplex PCR; TCRdb holds only in-frame clones, not every one. The table lists approximately 530,000 clones, 95% to 97% of them singletons. Sequenced sample: naive CD4+ T cells sorted from blood. Noted subset: CD45RA+ positively selected. All receptors derive from a woman in her 30s in good health.

This clone was seen just once. This chain joins TRBV2 and TRBJ2-7, with 7 bases matching TRBD2. This CDR3 has 16 residues. Germline assignment: CDR1 SNHLY and CDR2 FYNNEI. After removal of 3 bases from V and 0 bases from J, the junction contained 8 bases not matched to a gene. The CDR3 reads CASSDLGLRNSYEQYF. As DNA, the CDR3 is TGTGCCAGCAGTGACTTGGGACTACGAAACTCCTACGAGCAGTACTTC.

The chain couples TRBV10-3 to TRBJ1-2, with D perhaps TRBD1 (6 bases). V lost 6 bases, J lost 13 bases, and 18 bases lay in between. CDR3 size: 12 residues. The germline V gene encodes CDR1 ENHRY and CDR2 SYGVKD. For the CDR3, the DNA is TGTGCCATCAGGGGAGGGGGACAACTTATCACCTTC. Translation gives CAIRGGGQLITF.

This clone was seen just once. The gene calls are TRBV28 and TRBJ1-1, with D possibly TRBD1 on 5 matching bases. V gave up 8 bases and J gave up 1 base, with 14 bases separating them. Germline loops: CDR1 MDHEN, CDR2 SYDVKM. This CDR3 region has 14 residues. The CDR3 region has the DNA TGTGCCAGCTGTTCCGGGCAGGGGAACACTGAAGCTTTCTTT. Residues: CASCSGQGNTEAFF.

This chain connects TRBV6-5 to TRBJ1-1, with D uncertain. CDR3 length: 14 amino acids. Per the germline V gene, CDR1 is MNHEY and CDR2 is SVGAGI. V dropped 3 bases and J dropped 1 base, with 9 bases sitting between them. Here the CDR3 reads CASSYSAENTEAFF. In nucleotides, the CDR3 is TGTGCCAGCAGTTATTCAGCGGAGAACACTGAAGCTTTCTTT.

This chain uses TRBV7-2 with TRBJ2-7; possible D gene TRBD1, 6 bases. From germline, CDR1 is SGHTA and CDR2 FQGNSA. V was clipped by 5 bases and J by 3 bases, with 29 bases between them. CDR3 size: 19 residues. CDR3 bases: TGTGCCAGCAGCATACCTCACCATCTCCCCACAGGGATCTGCTACGAGCAGTACTTC. Protein sequence: CASSIPHHLPTGICYEQYF.

Note on this clone: The sample has other DNA sequences that encode this CDR3 too. This chain joins TRBV28 and TRBJ2-1; D ambiguous. Trimming took 5 bases from V and 4 from J, leaving 3 bases between them. In germline, CDR1 is MDHEN, CDR2 SYDVKM. The CDR3 covers 11 residues. DNA for the CDR3: TGTGCCAGCAGTAGATACAATGAGCAGTTCTTC. Translating it yields CASSRYNEQFF. Complete variable domain (other parts from reference TRBV28 and TRBJ2-1): DVKVTQSSRYLVKRTGEKVFLECVQDMDHENMFWYRQDPGLGLRLIYFSYDVKMKEKGDIPEGYSVSREKKERFSLILESASTNQTSMYLCASSRYNEQFFGPGTRLTVL.

The chain links TRBV12-5 to TRBJ2-5; D might be TRBD2 (5 bases). Germline V gene lookup returns CDR1 LGHNT and CDR2 FRNRAP. This CDR3 region has 15 residues. The V end was cut by 3 bases, the J end by 1 base, with 12 bases between. The CDR3 here is CASGFGYAGQETQYF. In DNA, the CDR3 is TGTGCTAGTGGTTTTGGCTACGCGGGCCAAGAGACCCAGTACTTC.

V is TRBV7-6 and J is TRBJ1-3; 8 nucleotides line up with TRBD1. Germline values: CDR1 SGHVS, CDR2 FNYEAQ. The CDR3 runs 16 residues. The V gene end was trimmed by 3 bases and the J gene end by 8 bases; junction bases not matched to a gene: 12. The CDR3 here is CASSFSPQGAGDTIYF. The DNA of the CDR3 is TGTGCCAGCAGCTTCTCCCCGCAGGGGGCAGGGGACACCATATATTTT.

The chain uses TRBV27 and TRBJ1-2; D is unclear. The CDR3 consists of 19 residues. The germline gives CDR1 MNHEY, CDR2 SMNVEV (reference sequence). V was shortened by 2 bases and J by 4 bases, with 26 bases between the two germline ends. CDR3 in amino acids: CASSLRPGSSFISTYGYTF. CDR3 coding DNA: TGTGCCAGCAGTTTACGGCCGGGCAGTTCCTTTATTTCCACCTATGGCTACACCTTC.

This sequence joins TRBV6-1 and TRBJ2-7; perhaps TRBD1 as D (5 bases). V was clipped by 2 bases and J by 6 bases, with 20 bases between them. CDR1 and CDR2 (germline): MNHNS, SASEGT. The CDR3 is 16 residues long. The CDR3 DNA reads as TGTGCCAGCAGTGAATCGGGCAGGGCGAATCCAACCGAGCAGTACTTC. Protein product: CASSESGRANPTEQYF.

The CDR3 sequence: CASSSLAAVNYGYTF. The CDR3 DNA reads as TGTGCCAGCAGTTCCTTGGCGGCAGTTAACTATGGCTACACCTTC. V is TRBV28 and J is TRBJ1-2, with unresolved D. V was cut by 4 bases and J by 1 base, with 13 bases left in between. Germline CDR1 MDHEN, CDR2 SYDVKM. The CDR3 is 15 residues long.

The J gene is TRBJ1-2, the V gene TRBV7-7; the D gene is possibly TRBD1 (5 bases). V was trimmed by 5 bases and J by 9 bases, leaving 19 bases between them. This CDR3 has 14 residues. Germline CDR1 reads SSHAT; CDR2 reads FNYEAQ (reference sequence). The CDR3 region is CASSPLGLVDSYTF. CDR3 nucleotide sequence: TGTGCCAGCAGCCCTCTAGGGCTCGTGGACAGCTACACCTTC.

The CDR3 coding sequence is TGCGCCAGCAGCTTGGTGGGCACGGTGACCCAAGAGACCCAGTACTTC. It encodes CASSLVGTVTQETQYF. The chain couples TRBV5-1 to TRBJ2-5, with D unclear. This CDR3 region has 16 residues. Germline CDR1 and CDR2: SGHRS and YFSETQ. Between the trimmed V and J ends, which lost 0 bases and 1 base, there was a span of 13 bases.

V is TRBV6-1 and J is TRBJ2-5; D not certain. CDR1 is MNHNS, CDR2 SASEGT, per germline. The V end was cut by 3 bases, the J end by 3 bases, with 11 bases between. CDR3 size: 14 residues. This chain's CDR3 is CASSEANIEETQYF. For the CDR3, the DNA is TGTGCCAGCAGTGAGGCAAATATTGAAGAGACCCAGTACTTC.

The genes are TRBV5-4 and TRBJ2-1; D might be TRBD1 (6 bases). Germline V lookup: CDR1 SGHNT, CDR2 YYREEE (reference sequence). The CDR3 length is 14 residues. The ends were cut back, 4 bases at V and 4 bases at J, with 12 bases in the middle. This chain's CDR3 is CASSRDRTYNEQFF. The CDR3 DNA sequence: TGTGCCAGCAGCCGCGACAGGACTTACAATGAGCAGTTCTTC.

The rearrangement links TRBV28 to TRBJ1-1; weak D call: TRBD1 (5 bases). With 5 bases removed from V and 8 bases from J, the gap between germline ends came to 15 bases. Germline V gene data show CDR1 as MDHEN and CDR2 as SYDVKM. The CDR3 sequence is 13 residues long. The CDR3 DNA sequence: TGTGCCAGCAGTCAACGACAGCACTTCGAAGCTTTCTTT. This sequence encodes CASSQRQHFEAFF.

This clone was picked up one time. The rearrangement uses TRBV5-1 and TRBJ2-2; D might be TRBD2 (6 bases). The CDR3 runs to 17 residues. The ends were cut back, 0 bases at V and 3 bases at J, with 15 bases in the middle. CDR1 and CDR2 (germline): SGHRS, YFSETQ. In DNA form, the CDR3 reads TGCGCCAGCAGCTTGGCCGCTCGGGGACTCGACACCGGGGAGCTGTTTTTT. Protein: CASSLAARGLDTGELFF.

This clone turned up a few times. The chain employs TRBV6-6 and TRBJ2-7; 9 nucleotides align to TRBD1. This CDR3 region has 13 residues. Per the germline V gene, CDR1 is MNHNY and CDR2 is SVGAGI (reference sequence). Trimming removed 6 bases from V and 4 bases from J; junction bases left unmatched: 4. The CDR3 DNA reads TGTGCCAGCAGGGGACAGGGAGGATACGAGCAGTACTTC. Its protein is CASRGQGGYEQYF.

The chain is built from TRBV28 and TRBJ2-3; D is perhaps TRBD2 (6 bases). Germline V gene lookup returns CDR1 MDHEN and CDR2 SYDVKM. The CDR3 is 18 residues long. Trimming cost V 8 bases and J 0 bases, with 24 bases left between them. The CDR3 nucleotides read TGTGCCAGCCAGTCCCATCCCGGGACTCCCTTTAGCACAGATACGCAGTATTTT. Translating gives CASQSHPGTPFSTDTQYF.

V gene TRBV15 combines with J gene TRBJ2-3; D perhaps matches TRBD1 (5 bases). V was pared by 3 bases and J by 6 bases, with 10 bases between. CDR1 is LNHNV, CDR2 YYDKDF, per germline (reference sequence). The CDR3 length is 13 residues. CDR3 DNA sequence: TGTGCCACCAGCAGCTGGGGCTCGGATACGCAGTATTTT. It is translated as CATSSWGSDTQYF.

This clone was picked up one time. This rearrangement joins TRBV27 to TRBJ2-1, with TRBD2 matching 7 bases. CDR1 and CDR2 from the germline V gene are MNHEY and SMNVEV (reference sequence). The J segment lost 4 bases and the V segment lost 5 bases, leaving 8 bases of the junction unmatched. CDR3 length: 15 amino acids. CDR3 in DNA: TGTGCCAGCAGTCGGGAGACTAGCCTATACAATGAGCAGTTCTTC. It codes for CASSRETSLYNEQFF.

The rearrangement uses TRBV21-1 and TRBJ2-4. TRBV21-1 corresponds to a pseudogene. The CDR3 loop spans 16 amino acids. CDR3 in amino acids: CATSPSLGTAKNIQYF. The CDR3 DNA reads TGTGCCACCTCACCCTCTTTGGGGACAGCCAAAAACATTCAGTACTTC.

This clone was seen once. The gene calls are TRBV29-1 and TRBJ2-1, with D tentatively TRBD2 (5 bases). Germline CDR1 is SQVTM and CDR2 is ANQGSEA. The V and J ends lost 7 bases and 6 bases respectively, with 13 bases between them. CDR3 length equals 12 residues. The CDR3 region has the DNA TGCAGCGCTCGGGAACGCGGCAATGAGCAGTTCTTC. Its translation is CSARERGNEQFF.

This chain uses TRBV5-4 with TRBJ2-7, with 11 bases fitting TRBD2. Germline values: CDR1 SGHNT, CDR2 YYREEE (reference sequence). CDR3 size: 16 residues. V lost 4 bases to trimming and J lost 8 bases; unmatched junction nucleotides: 14. CDR3 DNA: TGTGCCAGCAGCCGCGGGACTAGCGGAAGCCAATTTAAGCAGTACTTC. Its protein product is CASSRGTSGSQFKQYF. The full variable domain, in which reference TRBV5-4 and TRBJ2-7 provide the parts outside the CDR3, is ETGVTQSPTHLIKTRGQQVTLRCSSQSGHNTVSWYQQALGQGPQFIFQYYREEENGRGNFPPRFSGLQFPNYSSELNVNALELDDSALYLCASSRGTSGSQFKQYFGPGTRLTVT.